The 6 T cell receptor beta chains below come from one sample, sequenced in a study of blood T cell repertoires in COVID-19. Measured with immunoSEQ multiplex PCR; TCRdb has only the in-frame clones, and not every one. This sample has 99,000 or so clones; approximately 81% occur once, and the top ten carry over 35%. The sample was peripheral blood. Receptors were obtained from an elderly man with acute or convalescent COVID-19.

The gene calls are TRBV2 and TRBJ2-7; 11 bases line up with TRBD1. V gave up 6 bases and J gave up 6 bases; unmatched junction bases: 4. The CDR3 length is 13 residues. The germline V gene has CDR1 SNHLY and CDR2 FYNNEI. Here the CDR3 DNA reads TGTGCCAGCAGCACCGGGACAGGGGGCGAGCAGTACTTC. Residues: CASSTGTGGEQYF.

V is TRBV27 and J is TRBJ2-2, with TRBD2 matching over 8 bases. This CDR3 is 14 amino acids long. Germline lookup yields CDR1 MNHEY and CDR2 SMNVEV (reference sequence). V lost 2 bases, J lost 6 bases, and 2 bases stayed unmatched. The CDR3 region has the DNA TGTGCCAGCAGTTTAAGGGGACTAGCCGGGGAGCTGTTTTTT. Protein product: CASSLRGLAGELFF.

The chain couples TRBV3-1 (or the pseudogene TRBV3-2) to TRBJ1-6; D gene ambiguous. Germline CDR1 is LGHDT and CDR2 is YNNKEL (reference sequence). V was trimmed by 0 bases and J by 17 bases, leaving 11 bases between them. The CDR3 has 12 amino acids. For the CDR3, the DNA is TGTGCCAGCAGCCAAGAGGGCAGGAAAGTCCACTTT. Translated: CASSQEGRKVHF.

The chain employs TRBV6-5 and TRBJ2-7; D is unresolved. V was shortened by 4 bases and J by 2 bases, with 9 bases between the two germline ends. The germline CDR1 and CDR2 sequences are MNHEY and SVGAGI. The CDR3 has 13 residues. For the CDR3, the DNA is TGTGCCAGCAGTTTACTACCGACCTACGAGCAGTACTTC. It is translated as CASSLLPTYEQYF.

The chain is built from TRBV3-1 (or the pseudogene TRBV3-2) and TRBJ1-3; D is undetermined. The germline CDR1 and CDR2 sequences are LGHDT and YNNKEL (reference sequence). V was cut by 2 bases and J by 0 bases, with 8 bases left in between. This CDR3 has 15 amino acids. CDR3 in DNA: TGTGCCAGCAGCCAAATAACACACTCTGGAAACACCATATATTTT. Encoded protein: CASSQITHSGNTIYF.

The sample holds a few counts of this clone. The rearrangement uses TRBV5-5 and TRBJ1-6; the match to TRBD1 covers 10 bases. The CDR3 contains 14 residues. The J segment lost 8 bases and the V segment lost 4 bases, leaving 3 bases of the junction unmatched. From germline, CDR1 is SGHKS and CDR2 YYEKEE (reference sequence). DNA for the CDR3: TGTGCCAGCAGCGCGACAGGGGGCGATTCACCCCTCCACTTT. Encoded protein: CASSATGGDSPLHF. The full variable domain, in which reference TRBV5-5 and TRBJ1-6 provide the parts outside the CDR3, is DAGVTQSPTHLIKTRGQQVTLRCSPISGHKSVSWYQQVLGQGPQFIFQYYEKEERGRGNFPDRFSARQFPNYSSELNVNALLLGDSALYLCASSATGGDSPLHFGNGTRLTVT.